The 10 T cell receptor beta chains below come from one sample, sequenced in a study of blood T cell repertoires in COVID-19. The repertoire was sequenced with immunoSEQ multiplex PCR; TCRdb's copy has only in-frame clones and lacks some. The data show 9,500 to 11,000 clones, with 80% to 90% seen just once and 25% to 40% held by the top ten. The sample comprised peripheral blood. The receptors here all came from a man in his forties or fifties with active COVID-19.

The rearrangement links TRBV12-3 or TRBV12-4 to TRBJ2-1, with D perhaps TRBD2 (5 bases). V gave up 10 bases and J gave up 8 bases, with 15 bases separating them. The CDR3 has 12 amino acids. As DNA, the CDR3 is TGTGCCACCCGAGGGTCCCAGGATGAGCAGTTCTTC. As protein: CATRGSQDEQFF.

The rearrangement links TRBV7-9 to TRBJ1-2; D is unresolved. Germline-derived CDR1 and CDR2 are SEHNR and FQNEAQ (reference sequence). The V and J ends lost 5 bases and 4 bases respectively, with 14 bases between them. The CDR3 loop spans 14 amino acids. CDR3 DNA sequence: TGTGCCAGCAGCGAAGGTGAGGGCCCCTATGGCTACACCTTC. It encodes CASSEGEGPYGYTF. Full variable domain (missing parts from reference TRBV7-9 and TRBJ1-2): DTGVSQNPRHKITKRGQNVTFRCDPISEHNRLYWYRQTLGQGPEFLTYFQNEAQLEKSRLLSDRFSAERPKGSFSTLEIQRTEQGDSAMYLCASSEGEGPYGYTFGSGTRLTVV.

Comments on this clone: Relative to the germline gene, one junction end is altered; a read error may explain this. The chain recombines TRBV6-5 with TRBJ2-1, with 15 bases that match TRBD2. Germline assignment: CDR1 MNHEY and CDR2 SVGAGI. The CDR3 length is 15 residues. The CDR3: CASSLGLAGGNEQLF. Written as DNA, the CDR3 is TGTGCCAGCAGCCTGGGACTAGCGGGAGGAAACGAGCAGCTCTTC.

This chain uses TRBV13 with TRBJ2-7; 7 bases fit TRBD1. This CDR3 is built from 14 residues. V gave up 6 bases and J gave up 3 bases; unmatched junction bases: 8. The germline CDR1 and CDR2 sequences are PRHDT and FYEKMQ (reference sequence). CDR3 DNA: TGTGCCAGCAGAAAACAGGGGTCCAGCTACGAGCAGTACTTC. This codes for CASRKQGSSYEQYF.

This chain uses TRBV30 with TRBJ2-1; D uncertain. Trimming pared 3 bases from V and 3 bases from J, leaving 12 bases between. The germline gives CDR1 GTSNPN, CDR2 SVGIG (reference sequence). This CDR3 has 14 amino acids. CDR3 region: CAWSRKIYYNEQFF. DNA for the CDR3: TGTGCCTGGAGCAGGAAAATATACTACAATGAGCAGTTCTTC.

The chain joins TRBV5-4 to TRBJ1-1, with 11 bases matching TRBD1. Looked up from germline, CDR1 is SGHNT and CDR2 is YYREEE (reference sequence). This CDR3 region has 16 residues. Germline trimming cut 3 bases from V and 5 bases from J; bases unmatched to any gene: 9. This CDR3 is CASSSYGTGGLTEAFF. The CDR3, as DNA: TGTGCCAGCAGCTCTTACGGGACAGGGGGACTAACTGAAGCTTTCTTT.

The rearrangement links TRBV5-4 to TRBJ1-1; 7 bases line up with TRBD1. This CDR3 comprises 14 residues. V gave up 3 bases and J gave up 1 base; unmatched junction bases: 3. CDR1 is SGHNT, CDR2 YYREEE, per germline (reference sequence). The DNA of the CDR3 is TGTGCCAGCAGCTCCGACAGGGCGAACACTGAAGCTTTCTTT. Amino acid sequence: CASSSDRANTEAFF.

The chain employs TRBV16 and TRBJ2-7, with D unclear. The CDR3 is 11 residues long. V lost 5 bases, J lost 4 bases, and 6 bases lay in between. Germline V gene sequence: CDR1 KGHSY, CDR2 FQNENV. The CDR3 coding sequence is TGTGCCAGCAGCTATAGTTACGAGCAGTACTTC. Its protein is CASSYSYEQYF.

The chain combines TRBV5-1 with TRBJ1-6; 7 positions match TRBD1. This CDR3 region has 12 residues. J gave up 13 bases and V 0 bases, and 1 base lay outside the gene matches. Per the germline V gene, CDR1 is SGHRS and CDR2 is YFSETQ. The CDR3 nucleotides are TGCGCCAGCAGCTTGGCAGGGGGGCCCCTCCACTTT. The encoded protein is CASSLAGGPLHF.

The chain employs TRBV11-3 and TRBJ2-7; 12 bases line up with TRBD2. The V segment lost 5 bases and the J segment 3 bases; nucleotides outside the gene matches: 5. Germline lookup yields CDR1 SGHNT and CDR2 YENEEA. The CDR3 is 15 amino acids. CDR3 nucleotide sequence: TGTGCCAGCAGCCCCGGGACTAGCGGGTTCTACGAGCAGTACTTC. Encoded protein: CASSPGTSGFYEQYF.